This TCR beta chain was documented in a study of cytomegalovirus exposure and HLA in healthy donors (dated by TCRdb to about 2017). About the study as a whole: According to an earlier analysis of 550 to 700 of the donors, 150 million to 200 million T cells yielded roughly 100 million unique TCR beta sequences and 276 Gb of sequence data. Both class I and class II loci were covered by HLA typing, at four-digit resolution. Rather than using new phenotypic data, the later analysis identified candidate immune exposures from TCR beta sequences and from how often those sequences occurred across donors. On average, roughly 200,000 unique TCR beta nucleotide sequences were sequenced per donor among 398 genotyped donors of the cohort, with roughly 18% of those sequences being non-productive. Donor age, sex, ethnicity and CMV serostatus were compiled alongside the repertoire data. The study aimed to test whether signatures of past pathogen exposure could be identified by cataloging public T cell receptors. In a later genetic analysis, genome-wide SNP genotypes for about three fifths of the roughly 670 donors were used, and that subset was treated as a discovery cohort. High-throughput TCR immunosequencing, statistical association of individual TCRs with disease status, and machine learning were combined to predict cytomegalovirus infection status. All discovery cohort repertoires had been generated on a single sequencing platform. An earlier analysis of approximately 580 of the donors used high-throughput TCR beta sequencing to judge whether each TCR beta V gene segment behaved as functional or pseudogenic. Among the approximately 430 genotyped donors, approximately 76% belonged to the genetic ancestry cluster associated with self-reported Caucasian donors. Typing coverage varied by locus: roughly 629-640 donors for A, B, C, DRB1 and DQB1; more than 500 for DQA1; more than 600 for DPA1; fewer than 480 for DPB1. Approximately 300 gigabases of sequencing data and 70 million to 100 million unique TCR sequences made up an early release that covered around 640 HLA-typed donors. Besides the first cohort of roughly 640 subjects, a separate validation cohort made up of over a hundred different subjects was used. The T cell repertoires of 700 or so subjects were profiled by immunosequencing and related to cytomegalovirus serostatus. To study patterns of TCR occurrence, a later analysis re-analyzed previously published TCR beta repertoires from 600 to 750 donors and added high-resolution HLA genotyping. A handful of DR-DQ haplotypes were treated as single units for association and clustering because of strong linkage in the cohort.

Beyond this particular receptor, the publication reports: Because some donors lacked HLA typing at each locus, the association tests relied only on the typed subset. A later analysis reported that several top co-occurrence clusters appeared linked to parvovirus B19, influenza, CMV and Epstein-Barr virus. Immune exposure information for the cohort was limited to CMV serostatus. Because counts were too low, approximately 15 rarely observed V segments, including chromosome 9 orphons, were excluded from the earlier analysis of around 640 of the donors. Compared with equally common non-associated chains, HLA-associated TCR beta chains in a later analysis were more clonally expanded and had lower generation probabilities. In vitro tests confirmed that a few of the cytomegalovirus-associated TCR beta chains recognize cytomegalovirus antigens. Correlated functional status among segregating V segments might reflect linkage disequilibrium, but an unknown experimental factor could not be ruled out. The presence/absence analyses assumed that sequencing depth was roughly uniform across donors, and that assumption may not be true. Some IMGT-functional V segments, including TRBV6-2 and TRBV6-3, could not be told apart with the 87-base-pair reads, so those segments were excluded. The classifier was reported to diagnose cytomegalovirus status with high specificity and sensitivity in both the original and validation cohorts. An association between a missense DCLRE1C variant and V-gene and J-gene trimming of TCR beta chains was found in a later genetic analysis and replicated in an independent cohort. Specific HLA alleles were associated with over 15,000 TCR beta sequences at a false discovery rate of 0.05 in a later analysis. It was suggested by the authors that the approach could potentially be generalized to other disease states and immunological phenotypes. A cluster of highly shared sequence variants was judged likely to represent a technical artifact of the sequencing pipeline. Assigning TCR associations to individual alleles was difficult when HLA alleles, especially DR and DQ, strongly co-occurred. While some public TCRs were present in many individuals, most TCR sequences turned up only very rarely across donors. In a later genetic analysis, fewer N-insertions in productive TCRs were reported among donors in an Asian-associated ancestry cluster than the roughly 640-donor mean. The study gave a list of about 160 TCR beta chains associated with cytomegalovirus. This cohort had only TCR beta chains sequenced, and the lack of alpha or paired-chain data limited which features could be detected. A further reported finding was that TCR beta sequences accurately predicted the HLA-A and HLA-B alleles for most subjects in the first cohort. A later analysis found that most CMV-associated TCR beta chains appeared HLA-restricted, with HLA associations seemingly driven largely by CMV exposure. In an earlier analysis of around 600 of the donors, most TCR beta V segments appeared in productive rearrangements about 87% or about 30% of the time, broadly matching IMGT annotations. According to a later analysis, TCR association rates differed among HLA loci, with DRB1 alleles showing the most associated TCRs and HLA-C alleles showing the fewest.

Receptor amplification or capture employed the immunoSEQ multiplex PCR assay. A mixture of 60 forward primers for TCR Vbeta segments and 13 reverse primers for TCR Jbeta segments was used in the multiplex PCR. A multiplex PCR assay on genomic DNA amplified the CDR3 region of rearranged TCR beta genes. The amplified TCR beta libraries were sequenced on the Illumina HiSeq System as 87-base-pair reads. Turning to the authors' computational methods: In a later analysis, tens of millions of unique TCR beta chains were counted across the approximately 620 repertoires, and around 10 million of these chains were shared by at least two donors. Raw reads were error-corrected and collapsed into unique sequences by a nearest-neighbor algorithm in which closely related sequences were merged to remove PCR and sequencing errors. CDR3 sequences were aligned to IMGT reference sequences to assign V, D and J gene segments. For a sequence to be retained, a match of at least six nucleotides to both a V gene segment and a J gene segment was required. Rearrangements were called productive when the CDR3 lacked stop codons and stayed in frame with V and J; all others were non-productive. CDR3 was defined by IMGT convention, running from the second conserved V-encoded cysteine to the conserved J-encoded phenylalanine. In an earlier analysis of more than 550 of the donors, sequences lacking an unambiguous match to a single V gene segment were excluded. In an earlier analysis of 450 to 700 of the donors, V segments were called functional above 56.7% productive rearrangements and were called segregating when the between-donor standard deviation exceeded 5%. A statistical classification framework was built for diagnosing cytomegalovirus status from the catalog of TCR beta chain sequences. V and J gene assignment, in a later analysis, came from comparing TCR nucleotide sequences with IMGT/GENE-DB human TR gene sequences. In a later analysis, CDR3 sequences and most-parsimonious VDJ recombination scenarios were assigned using the TCRdist pipeline. In a later analysis, each TCR beta chain was defined by its CDR3 amino acid sequence together with its V-gene family, and reads lacking a unique V-gene family were excluded. As a way to deal with suspected cross-contamination and a sequencing artifact, a later analysis dropped roughly 620 nucleotide sequences that were highly shared and had low generation probability. A later analysis calculated a clonal expansion index for each public chain from normalized within-repertoire ranks of inferred template counts. In a later analysis, generation probabilities were computed with a VDJ recombination model fitted to out-of-frame rearrangements, and the resulting probabilities were checked against IGoR. A later analysis scored TCR-TCR, TCR-HLA and TCR-CMV co-occurrence with hypergeometric tests, applying a repertoire-size bias correction to TCR pairs. To estimate false discovery rates, a later analysis permuted the HLA or CMV assignments 20 times. A later analysis grouped co-occurring TCRs with DBSCAN, adding TCRdist sequence similarity when clustering within HLA-allele-positive subsets. Repertoires with fewer than 30,000 or more than 120,000 public chains were left out of co-occurrence clustering, as were five repertoires with anomalous nucleotide sharing. Drawn from immuneACCESS, this table holds only the in-frame rearrangements with V and J called that TCRdb kept. Clones are partly lost; checked studies trace under half to an unresolved V gene and leave the rest unexplained. Clone size and the V and J calls come from that table; the DNA yielded D and trimming. Within this sample are fewer than 150,000 clones, with around 85% of them counted one time only. The ten largest clones take up about 6.7% of the sample.

The V end loses 3 bases and the J end loses 4 bases, and a stretch of 7 bases separates them. Looking up the germline V gene (reference sequence) yields CDR1 PRHDT and CDR2 FYEKMQ. The CDR3 contains 13 residues, cysteine and phenylalanine counted. Solely the CDR3 DNA is kept, with 39 bases framed from the first base. Comment on this clone: Its recognized antigen is unknown. Per-base quality was not reported, and no clone a single base away is much larger than it.

The cohort was made up of approximately 670 healthy bone marrow donors. At the time of sampling, all cohort members were nominally healthy, though unrecorded immune exposures were likely present. The donor tested CMV seropositive, placing the donor among the approximately 290 seropositive members of the cohort. A peripheral blood sample was provided by each donor, and peripheral blood mononuclear cells were used for TCR beta sequencing. Genomic DNA was extracted from the blood cell samples with the Qiagen DNeasy Blood Extraction Kit. Sequenced material: PBMCs. The rearrangement combines TRBV13 with TRBJ1-3, with the D gene uncertain. The receptor was isolated from a woman younger than 45 in good health and CMV-seropositive. The sequence in DNA is TGTGCCAGCAGCTTCCGGAGGGGAAACACCATATATTTT. Its protein reads: CASSFRRGNTIYF.